This T cell receptor (beta chain) originates from a study of shared T cell receptors in the human thymus. This CDR3 spans 14 amino acids. From germline, CDR1 is LGHNT and CDR2 FRNRAP. The V end lost 6 bases, the J end lost 5 bases, and 16 bases lay between the germline ends. Only in-frame clones appear in the TCRdb table, and some are missing; sequencing was by immunoSEQ multiplex PCR. The table records some 700,000 clones, around 85% of them present only once. These sequences were also reported in another study, on human thymus T cells. That work adds: Healthy Finnish infants undergoing corrective surgery for congenital heart defects were the donors. Resections removed during corrective heart surgery provided the thymus tissue used. Thymic and blood repertoires seemed to show skewed V and J gene use. Unrelated people showed highly overlapping thymic repertoires, related research reported.

This receptor was obtained from a girl under three years old with a congenital heart defect. The sample comprised thymocytes. The chain couples TRBV12-5 to TRBJ1-1, with D perhaps matching TRBD1 (6 bases). The CDR3 reads CASGRGRGRTEAFF. The CDR3 coding sequence is TGTGCTAGTGGCCGCGGGCGGGGGCGGACTGAAGCTTTCTTT.